This T cell receptor (beta chain) was identified during a study of T-cell memory formation after mild COVID-19. Each CDR3 protein is one row after TCRdb ran MiXCR on the 5' RACE reads. The sample holds 190,000 or so distinct CDR3 sequences, about a fifth seen once. CDR1 and CDR2 from the germline V gene are SGHTA and FQGTGA. The CDR3 is made up of 13 amino acids. V was cut by 1 base and J by 7 bases, with 10 bases left in between. This clonotype was observed a few times. Specimen: PBMCs or a T cell subset sorted from them (not recorded which). J is TRBJ1-1 and V is TRBV7-3; D might be TRBD1 (5 bases). This receptor was taken from an adult woman who had mild COVID-19 (a few samples of this study predate the infection). Cell type and time point are not known. The CDR3 DNA is TGTGCCAGCAGCTTAATGGGGACCCATGAAGCTTTCTTT. This gives the protein CASSLMGTHEAFF.